The next 10 T cell receptor beta chains were all read from a single sample in a study of blood T cell repertoires in COVID-19. Using immunoSEQ multiplex PCR, the repertoire was profiled, and TCRdb retains in-frame clones only, with some absent. The sample comprises around 250,000 clones, around 85% of which are singletons, and less than 2.5% rests with the top ten. What was sequenced was PBMCs or T cells enriched from blood (not recorded which). These receptors all stem from a woman in her 50s who had recovered from COVID-19.

The chain recombines TRBV9 with TRBJ2-7; TRBD2 might be the D (6 bases). The V and J ends lost 0 bases and 3 bases respectively, with 10 bases between them. Germline V CDR1 and CDR2: SGDLS, YYNGEE. The CDR3 spans 14 residues. The CDR3 bases are TGTGCCAGCAGCGTAGGGACTACTCACTACGAGCAGTACTTC. It yields the protein CASSVGTTHYEQYF. Full variable domain (remainder filled in from reference TRBV9 and TRBJ2-7): DSGVTQTPKHLITATGQRVTLRCSPRSGDLSVYWYQQSLDQGLQFLIQYYNGEERAKGNILERFSAQQFPDLHSELNLSSLELGDSALYFCASSVGTTHYEQYFGPGTRLTVT.

This chain joins TRBV18 and TRBJ2-1; D possibly corresponds to TRBD2 (5 bases). CDR3 length equals 15 residues. The germline V gene encodes CDR1 KGHSH and CDR2 LQKENI. The V end was cut by 0 bases, the J end by 7 bases, with 13 bases between. The chain's CDR3 is CASSPPDFLGNEQFF. The CDR3 region has the DNA TGTGCCAGCTCACCACCGGACTTTCTGGGGAATGAGCAGTTCTTC.

The chain carries TRBV11-2 and TRBJ2-1; D is ambiguous. V was trimmed by 0 bases and J by 2 bases, leaving 8 bases between them. The V gene's germline CDR1 is SGHAT and CDR2 FQNNGV. The CDR3 is 15 residues long. The CDR3 DNA reads TGTGCCAGCAGCTTAGATCTTTCAGCCTACAATGAGCAGTTCTTC. Protein sequence: CASSLDLSAYNEQFF.

V gene TRBV5-1 combines with J gene TRBJ2-1; the D gene is possibly TRBD1 (5 bases). There are 15 residues in the CDR3. Trimming left V 5 bases short and J 0 bases short, with 12 bases between. The germline V gene has CDR1 SGHRS and CDR2 YFSETQ. DNA of the CDR3: TGCGCCAGCAGGCGAGACAGTAGCTCCTACAATGAGCAGTTCTTC. It is translated as CASRRDSSSYNEQFF.

The chain joins TRBV5-4 to TRBJ2-2; 7 bases align to TRBD2. CDR1 and CDR2 (germline): SGHNT, YYREEE (reference sequence). This CDR3 has 17 residues. V lost 0 bases to trimming and J lost 5 bases; unmatched junction nucleotides: 10. Here the CDR3 DNA reads TGTGCCAGCAGCTTGGACTCTAGCGGAGCGGGAACCGGGGAGCTGTTTTTT. Translation: CASSLDSSGAGTGELFF.

This clone was seen a handful of times. V and J are TRBV29-1 and TRBJ2-3, with 10 positions matching TRBD2. Losses at the gene ends were 3 bases for V and 1 base for J; bases not matched to a gene: 7. CDR3 length: 16 amino acids. The V gene's germline CDR1 is SQVTM and CDR2 ANQGSEA. The CDR3 sequence: CSVDSGRLTRTDTQYF. Written as DNA, the CDR3 is TGCAGCGTTGATAGCGGGAGGCTGACGCGCACAGATACGCAGTATTTT.

This chain joins TRBV19 and TRBJ1-4, with TRBD1 identical over 9 bases. V dropped 3 bases and J dropped 8; count of bases not matched to a gene: 4. The CDR3 extends over 14 amino acids. The germline V gene encodes CDR1 LNHDA and CDR2 SQIVND (reference sequence). For the CDR3, the DNA is TGTGCCAGTAGTATGACAGGGGGTTTGGAAAAACTGTTTTTT. Translated: CASSMTGGLEKLFF. The variable domain in full, with the rest retrieved from reference TRBV19 and TRBJ1-4, is DGGITQSPKYLFRKEGQNVTLSCEQNLNHDAMYWYRQDPGQGLRLIYYSQIVNDFQKGDIAEGYSVSREKKESFPLTVTSAQKNPTAFYLCASSMTGGLEKLFFGSGTQLSVL.

The V and J genes are TRBV6-5 and TRBJ2-1, with 8 bases fitting TRBD2. The V gene's germline CDR1 is MNHEY and CDR2 SVGAGI. V gave up 7 bases and J gave up 6 bases; unmatched junction bases: 5. The length of the CDR3 is 13 residues. The CDR3 region has the DNA TGTGCCAGCACCGGGAGCGGGGGCAATGAGCAGTTCTTC. Translated, it gives CASTGSGGNEQFF.

The gene calls are TRBV3-1 (or the pseudogene TRBV3-2) and TRBJ2-7, with no clear D. This CDR3 comprises 13 residues. The V gene lost 1 base and the J gene lost 6 bases, with 10 bases spanning the gap. CDR1 and CDR2 (germline): LGHDT, YNNKEL (reference sequence). CDR3 in amino acids: CASSQGSGLEQYF. DNA for the CDR3: TGTGCCAGCAGCCAAGGGTCAGGCCTCGAGCAGTACTTC.

The rearrangement joins TRBV10-1 to TRBJ2-3; 10 bases map to TRBD2. The trim removed 10 bases at V and 3 bases at J, leaving 7 bases unmatched. Germline values: CDR1 WNHNN, CDR2 SYGVQD (reference sequence). The CDR3 is made up of 14 amino acids. Written as DNA, the CDR3 is TGCGCCAATGATAGCGGGAGGCTGACAGATACGCAGTATTTT. It translates to CANDSGRLTDTQYF.